This T cell receptor (beta chain) was found in a study of response to subunit inactivated influenza vaccine. General observations from the study: T cells newly recruited by each seasonal influenza vaccination are few, the authors suggested.

TCRdb passed the RT-PCR reads through MiXCR, listing each CDR3 protein once. The sample includes around 580,000 distinct CDR3 sequences, around 11% seen only once; the top ten take 10%. The V segment lost 3 bases and the J segment 4 bases; nucleotides outside the gene matches: 12. The V gene's germline CDR1 is SGHAT and CDR2 FQNNGV. This CDR3 comprises 18 residues. This clonotype was counted a few times. What it binds is unknown. The gene calls are TRBV11-2 and TRBJ1-2, with 12 bases matching TRBD1. The source of this sequence is a middle-aged man who received an inactivated influenza vaccine. Sequencing used PBMCs from blood, obtained on the day of vaccination. The CDR3 protein is CASSFGTRDRGRGYGYTF. In DNA form, the CDR3 reads TGTGCCAGCAGCTTCGGAACCCGGGACAGGGGGCGAGGCTATGGCTACACCTTC.